This T cell receptor (beta chain) is drawn from a study of T cell changes during pregnancy in multiple sclerosis. The repertoire was sequenced with immunoSEQ multiplex PCR; TCRdb's copy has only in-frame clones and lacks some. The profile shows 35,000 to 55,000 clones, 85% to 95% of them singletons. CDR3 length equals 15 residues. CDR1 is SGHTA and CDR2 is FQGNSA in the germline V gene. V lost 5 bases and J lost 4; bases outside the gene matches: 8. The sequencing used CD4+ T cells from peripheral blood mononuclear cells, collected in the third trimester of pregnancy. The chain carries TRBV7-2 and TRBJ1-1; 9 bases line up with TRBD1. The TCR originated in a female donor with multiple sclerosis, enrolled in a pregnancy study. CDR3 protein: CASSQTKQGATEAFF. The DNA of the CDR3 is TGTGCCAGCAGCCAAACCAAACAGGGGGCCACTGAAGCTTTCTTT.